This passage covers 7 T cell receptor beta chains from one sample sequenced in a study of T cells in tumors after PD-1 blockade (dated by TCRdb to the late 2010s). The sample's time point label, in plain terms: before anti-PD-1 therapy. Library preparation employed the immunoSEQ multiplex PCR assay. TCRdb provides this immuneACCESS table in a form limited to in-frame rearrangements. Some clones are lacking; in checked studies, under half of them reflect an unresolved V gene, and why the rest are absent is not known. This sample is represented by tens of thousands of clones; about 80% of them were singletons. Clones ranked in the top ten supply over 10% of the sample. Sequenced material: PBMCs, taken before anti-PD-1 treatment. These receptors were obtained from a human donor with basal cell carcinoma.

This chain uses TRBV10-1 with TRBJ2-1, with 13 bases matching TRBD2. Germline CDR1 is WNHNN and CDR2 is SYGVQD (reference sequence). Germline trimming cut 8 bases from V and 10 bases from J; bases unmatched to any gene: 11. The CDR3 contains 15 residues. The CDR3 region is CASSTTSGGPTEQFF. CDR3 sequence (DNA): TGCGCCAGCTCTACGACTAGCGGGGGGCCTACCGAGCAGTTCTTC.

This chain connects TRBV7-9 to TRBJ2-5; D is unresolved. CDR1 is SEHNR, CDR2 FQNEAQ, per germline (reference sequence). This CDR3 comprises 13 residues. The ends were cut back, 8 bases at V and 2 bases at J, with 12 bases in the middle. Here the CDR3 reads CASGPRGQETQYF. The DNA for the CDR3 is TGTGCCAGCGGCCCCCGAGGACAAGAGACCCAGTACTTC.

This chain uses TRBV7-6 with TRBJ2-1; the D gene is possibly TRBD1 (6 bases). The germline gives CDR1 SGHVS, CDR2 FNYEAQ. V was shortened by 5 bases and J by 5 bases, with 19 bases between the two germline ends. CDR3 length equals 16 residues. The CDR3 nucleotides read TGTGCCAGCAGCCCGAAAGGGGGATATACTAACAATGAGCAGTTCTTC. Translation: CASSPKGGYTNNEQFF.

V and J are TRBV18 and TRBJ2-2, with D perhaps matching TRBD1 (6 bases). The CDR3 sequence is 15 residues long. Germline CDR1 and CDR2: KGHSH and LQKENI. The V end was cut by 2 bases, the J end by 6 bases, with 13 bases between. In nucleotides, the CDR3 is TGTGCCAGCTCACCAAGGACAGAAGTTCCCGGGGAGCTGTTTTTT. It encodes CASSPRTEVPGELFF.

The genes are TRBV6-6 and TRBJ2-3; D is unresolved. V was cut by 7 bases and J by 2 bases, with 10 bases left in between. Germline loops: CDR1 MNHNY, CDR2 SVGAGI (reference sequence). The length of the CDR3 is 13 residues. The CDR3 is CASTPIATDTQYF. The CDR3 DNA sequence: TGTGCCAGCACCCCAATCGCCACAGATACGCAGTATTTT.

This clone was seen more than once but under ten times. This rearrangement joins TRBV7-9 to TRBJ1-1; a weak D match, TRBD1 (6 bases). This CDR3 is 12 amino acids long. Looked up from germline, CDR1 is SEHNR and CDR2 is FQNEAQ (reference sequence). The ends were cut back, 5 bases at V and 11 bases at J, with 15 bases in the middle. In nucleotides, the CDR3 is TGTGCCAGCAGCGTGGACAGCCTGAGCGCTTTCTTT. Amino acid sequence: CASSVDSLSAFF.

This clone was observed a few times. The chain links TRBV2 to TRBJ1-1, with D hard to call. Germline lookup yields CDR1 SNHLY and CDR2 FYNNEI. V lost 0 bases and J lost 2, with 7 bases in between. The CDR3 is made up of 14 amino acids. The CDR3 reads CASSEAWGNTEAFF. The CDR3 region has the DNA TGTGCCAGCAGTGAAGCGTGGGGAAACACTGAAGCTTTCTTT.